These 13 T cell receptor beta chains share one sample of origin, sequenced in a study of blood T cells in healthy people across ages. For the second PCR, which ran for 7 to 11 cycles, a sample-barcoded 5' primer and a J-beta primer mix were used. TCRdb reanalysed the 5' RACE reads using MiXCR and keeps one entry per CDR3 protein. The repertoire consists of 590,000 or so distinct CDR3 sequences, with about 30% occurring once and the leading ten covering around a sixth. Material for sequencing was blood. These TCRs come from a woman at least 80 years old in good health.

V gene TRBV7-9 combines with J gene TRBJ1-3, with 7 bases aligning to TRBD1. From germline, CDR1 is SEHNR and CDR2 FQNEAQ (reference sequence). This CDR3 spans 16 amino acids. V shed 0 bases, J shed 0 bases, and the junction held 2 bases outside the gene matches. DNA of the CDR3: TGTGCCAGCAGCTTAGCCAGGGACAGCTCTGGAAACACCATATATTTT. It yields the protein CASSLARDSSGNTIYF.

In the case of this clonotype: This sequence may be a read error, since a much larger clone differs from it by one base. The chain joins TRBV3-1 to TRBJ2-1; 8 positions agree with TRBD2. Germline-derived CDR1 and CDR2 are LGHDT and YNNKEL (reference sequence). V lost 4 bases, J lost 13 bases, and 12 bases stayed unmatched. The CDR3 extends over 14 amino acids. In DNA form, the CDR3 reads TGTGCCAGCAGCCTGACAGCGGGGGAAAAGACCCAGTTCTTC. Its protein is CASSLTAGEKTQFF.

With respect to this clonotype: A much larger clone differs from this one at a single base, so this may be a read error. The rearrangement uses TRBV5-6 and TRBJ2-1; no reliable D call. The J call may be in error: the DNA end matches TRBJ2-7 better. This CDR3 region has 14 residues. Germline CDR1 reads SGHDT; CDR2 reads YYEEEE. The CDR3 DNA follows: TGTGCCAGCAGCCGACCGACACGATACAATGAGCAGTACTTC. Translating it yields CASSRPTRYNEQYF.

The sample holds a few counts of this clonotype. At one of its ends the junction is not consistent with the germline gene, which may arise from a read error. The chain couples TRBV6-1 to TRBJ1-2, with 7 bases aligning to TRBD1. This CDR3 comprises 13 residues. Per the germline V gene, CDR1 is MNHNS and CDR2 is SASEGT. The CDR3 sequence is CASSEGTARGYTF. For the CDR3, the DNA is TGTGCCAGCAGCGAAGGGACAGCCAGGGGCTACACCTTC.

In this sample, this clonotype turned up many times. The rearrangement uses TRBV5-1 and TRBJ1-5, with D possibly TRBD1 on 6 matching bases. Germline V gene sequence: CDR1 SGHRS, CDR2 YFSETQ. With 0 bases removed from V and 0 bases from J, the gap between germline ends came to 7 bases. CDR3 length equals 15 residues. The CDR3 DNA follows: TGCGCCAGCAGCTTGGGGACAGTTAGCAATCAGCCCCAGCATTTT. Translated, it gives CASSLGTVSNQPQHF.

This clonotype was seen many times. The chain is built from TRBV29-1 and TRBJ2-1; TRBD2 agrees at 8 bases. V was pared by 7 bases and J by 7 bases, with 6 bases of the junction left unmatched. CDR3 length equals 12 residues. Germline V gene sequence: CDR1 SQVTM, CDR2 ANQGSEA. The CDR3 here is CSGGRGGNEQFF. The CDR3 DNA is TGCAGCGGCGGCCGGGGGGGGAATGAGCAGTTCTTC.

V gene TRBV6-5 combines with J gene TRBJ1-1; no clear D. Germline assignment: CDR1 MNHEY and CDR2 SVGAGI. This CDR3 has 11 amino acids. The V end lost 6 bases, the J end lost 7 bases, and 9 bases lay between the germline ends. The CDR3 DNA reads TGTGCCAGCAGACAAGATCATGAAGCTTTCTTT. Amino acids: CASRQDHEAFF.

This clonotype was recorded at least ten times. This sequence joins TRBV4-1 and TRBJ2-7, with 7 nucleotides matching TRBD1. V was clipped by 0 bases and J by 6 bases; unmatched bases: 11. Germline V gene lookup returns CDR1 MGHRA and CDR2 YSYEKL. The CDR3 length is 16 residues. CDR3 nucleotides: TGCGCCAGCAGCCAAGATTGGGGACAGCTTCCATTCGAGCAGTACTTC. Translation gives CASSQDWGQLPFEQYF.

There are many counts of this clonotype. J is TRBJ2-7 and V is TRBV6-2 or TRBV6-3; tentatively, D is TRBD2 (5 bases). Trimming stripped 3 bases from V and 2 bases from J, with 11 bases between. Germline CDR1 MNHEY, CDR2 SVGEGT. The CDR3 extends over 14 amino acids. The chain's CDR3 is CASSYRTATYEQYF. The CDR3 DNA reads TGTGCCAGCAGTTATAGGACTGCCACCTACGAGCAGTACTTC.

In this sample, this clonotype turned up a few times. The rearrangement joins TRBV5-6 to TRBJ1-4, with TRBD1 as a possible D gene (6 bases). Trimming left V 4 bases short and J 8 bases short, with 15 bases between. Germline values: CDR1 SGHDT, CDR2 YYEEEE. The CDR3 covers 14 residues. For the CDR3, the DNA is TGTGCCAGCAGCGCACAGGGTTTTAGAGAAAAACTGTTTTTT. Translation gives CASSAQGFREKLFF.

CDR3 residues: CSALPGQGFEQYF. Written as DNA, the CDR3 is TGCAGTGCCCTCCCCGGACAGGGTTTCGAGCAGTACTTC. This chain links TRBV20-1 with TRBJ2-7, with 8 positions matching TRBD1. Germline V gives CDR1 DFQATT, CDR2 SNEGSKA (reference sequence). The CDR3 length is 13 residues. V dropped 6 bases and J dropped 6; count of bases not matched to a gene: 10.

In this sample, this clonotype turned up many times. This chain connects TRBV7-2 to TRBJ1-2; no clear D. Germline V CDR1 and CDR2: SGHTA, FQGNSA. This CDR3 comprises 15 residues. Trimming left V 4 bases short and J 8 bases short, with 20 bases between. The CDR3: CASSSHIGPGRGYTF. CDR3 DNA sequence: TGTGCCAGCAGCTCCCATATAGGTCCGGGGAGGGGCTACACCTTC.

This clonotype was seen at least ten times. This sequence joins TRBV28 and TRBJ2-5; D gene unclear. V dropped 6 bases and J dropped 5 bases, with 13 bases sitting between them. CDR3 size: 13 residues. CDR1 is MDHEN, CDR2 SYDVKM, per germline. The CDR3 DNA reads TGTGCCAGCAGGGAACCAGTCCGGGAGACCCAGTACTTC. It specifies CASREPVRETQYF.